This is a list of T cell receptor beta chains from one sample in a study of blood T cell repertoires in COVID-19. Generated by immunoSEQ multiplex PCR, the TCRdb table keeps only in-frame clones and is missing some. The table includes tens of thousands of clones, around 79% detected once. Sequenced material: peripheral blood. Receptor source: a man in his 70s with acute or convalescent COVID-19. Both conserved end residues are part of each CDR3. D genes are given only for firm matches. Clone sizes are given selectively: once, few, many, or a class where the clone is expanded.

clone size	V gene	D gene	J gene	CDR3 DNA	CDR3 protein
-	TRBV5-1	-	TRBJ2-3	TGCGCCAGCAGCCCCTTAGCAGACACAGATACGCAGTATTTT	CASSPLADTDTQYF
few	TRBV5-1	TRBD2	TRBJ2-1	TGCGCCAGCAGCTTGGGCTCTAGCGGCCCGAACCATGAGCAGTTCTTC	CASSLGSSGPNHEQFF
-	TRBV7-9	-	TRBJ2-7	TGTGCCAGCAGTTGGGGCCACGCGGCCGCCTACGAGCAGTACTTC	CASSWGHAAAYEQYF
-	TRBV23-1	-	TRBJ1-1	TGCGCCAGCAGTCAATCGGGCTTGGGCGAGAACACTGAAGCTTTCTTT	CASSQSGLGENTEAFF
once	TRBV21-1	-	TRBJ1-1	TGTGCCAGCACCACCACAGGGGGGACTGAAGCTTTCTTT	CASTTTGGTEAFF
-	TRBV9	TRBD1	TRBJ2-6	TGTGCCAGCAGCGCACAGGGGGCAGGAGTTGGGGCCAACGTCCTGACTTTC	CASSAQGAGVGANVLTF
-	TRBV28	-	TRBJ2-7	TGTGCCAGCAGTTCCCCTCCAGGGGATCACGACGAGCAGTACTTC	CASSSPPGDHDEQYF
-	TRBV3-1/TRBV3-2	-	TRBJ1-4	TGTGCCAGCAGCCCCGCGATGAGCGCAACTAATGAAAAACTGTTTTTT	CASSPAMSATNEKLFF
-	TRBV5-1	TRBD1	TRBJ2-1	TGCGCCAGCAGCTTGGCCGGGACAGTCTCCTACAATGAGCAGTTCTTC	CASSLAGTVSYNEQFF
-	TRBV7-3	-	TRBJ2-3	TGTGCCAGCAGCTTAAAGGCCCTAGGAGGAAATACGCAGTATTTT	CASSLKALGGNTQYF
few	TRBV19	TRBD1	TRBJ2-5	TGTGCCAGTAGTGCACAGGGGTATGGAGGCCAAGAGACCCAGTACTTC	CASSAQGYGGQETQYF
-	TRBV3-1/TRBV3-2	TRBD2	TRBJ2-3	TGTGCCAGCAGCTTCGGGAGGGCCAGTCCGGATACGCAGTATTTT	CASSFGRASPDTQYF
-	TRBV4-1	TRBD1	TRBJ1-4	TGCGCCAGCAGCCAGGGACAGGGCTTCCTTAATGAAAAACTGTTTTTT	CASSQGQGFLNEKLFF
-	TRBV7-2	TRBD1	TRBJ1-1	TGTGCCAGCAGCTTTATGGGTACAGGGGTAACTTTCTTT	CASSFMGTGVTFF
-	TRBV10-3	TRBD1	TRBJ2-1	TGTGCCCATGGGCAGGGGGCCTACAATGAGCAGTTCTTC	CAHGQGAYNEQFF
-	TRBV3-1/TRBV3-2	TRBD2	TRBJ2-7	TGTGCCAGCAGCCCTACTAGCGGGAGTGGGGGCGAGCAGTACTTC	CASSPTSGSGGEQYF
-	TRBV2	-	TRBJ2-5	TGTGCCAGCCCGAAGGAGGGCACGCAGGAGACCCAGTACTTC	CASPKEGTQETQYF
-	TRBV11-1	TRBD2	TRBJ2-1	TGTGCCAGCAGCTCTAGCGGGAAATCCTACAATGAGCAGTTCTTC	CASSSSGKSYNEQFF
-	TRBV5-4	-	TRBJ1-1	TGTGCCAGCAGCCCGGGCAGCCCAGGGCTGAACACTGAAGCTTTCTTT	CASSPGSPGLNTEAFF
-	TRBV10-3	TRBD2	TRBJ2-7	TGTGCCATCAGGGGGACTAGCGGGAGTATGGTATTGATCTTGTGGGGCGAGCAGTACTTC	CAIRGTSGSMVLILWGEQYF
-	TRBV7-9	TRBD2	TRBJ2-1	TGTGCCAGCAGCCGAGGGACTATCAATGAGCAGTTCTTC	CASSRGTINEQFF
-	TRBV27	-	TRBJ1-6	TGTGCCAGCAGTTTTTCCCTTGAAGGGGGAAGGACCCTCCACTTT	CASSFSLEGGRTLHF
once	TRBV19	-	TRBJ1-1	TGTGCCAGTAGTGGCGCCGGGACAGAAGCTTTCTTT	CASSGAGTEAFF
-	TRBV7-8	-	TRBJ2-7	TGTGCCAGCAGCTTAGCACTCATGGACAACTCCTACGAGCAGTACTTC	CASSLALMDNSYEQYF
-	TRBV14	-	TRBJ1-6	TGTGCCAGCAGCCCAGGGTTCCGGAATTCACCCCTCCACTTT	CASSPGFRNSPLHF
-	TRBV10-3	-	TRBJ2-7	TGTGCCATCGCAACCCAGGCCTACGAGCAGTACTTC	CAIATQAYEQYF
-	TRBV5-1	-	TRBJ2-7	TGCGCCAGCAGCTTGGGGGGGCCCTACGAGCAGTACTTC	CASSLGGPYEQYF
-	TRBV6-6	TRBD1	TRBJ2-2	TGTGCCAGCAGTCCTGACTGGGACAGGGCCAGAACCGGGGAGCTGTTTTTT	CASSPDWDRARTGELFF
-	TRBV27	-	TRBJ1-2	TGTGCCAGCAGCCCACGGGGGATCAGCGGCTACACCTTC	CASSPRGISGYTF
-	TRBV7-2	-	TRBJ1-4	TGTGCCAGCAGTTGGACAGAAAATGAAAAACTGTTTTTT	CASSWTENEKLFF
-	TRBV3-1/TRBV3-2	-	TRBJ1-6	TGTGCCAGCAGCCAAGTAAATTCACCCCTCCACTTT	CASSQVNSPLHF
once	TRBV28	-	TRBJ1-5	TGTGCCAGCACCACAGATAGCAATCAGCCCCAGCATTTT	CASTTDSNQPQHF
-	TRBV29-1	-	TRBJ2-1	TGCAGCGTTGAAGATATGAGCGACCCGCTTAGAAATGAGCAGTTCTTC	CSVEDMSDPLRNEQFF
-	TRBV19	-	TRBJ2-5	TGTGCCAGTAGCCCCGGCGGGGTGGAGACCCAGTACTTC	CASSPGGVETQYF
-	TRBV3-1/TRBV3-2	-	TRBJ1-2	TGTGCCAGCAGCCAGGCCCTACGACAGTATGGCTACACCTTC	CASSQALRQYGYTF
-	TRBV10-2	-	TRBJ2-3	TGCGCCAGCAGTGAGTCAGGAGGGCGTACGGATACGCAGTATTTT	CASSESGGRTDTQYF
-	TRBV6-6	TRBD2	TRBJ2-3	TGTGCCAGCAGCCCCGGACTAGGCCCGTCGGATACGCAGTATTTT	CASSPGLGPSDTQYF
-	TRBV9	-	TRBJ2-2	TGTGCCAGCAGCGTAGCTACGGGATACGGGGAGCTGTTTTTT	CASSVATGYGELFF
-	TRBV7-9	-	TRBJ1-2	TGTGCCAGCAGCTTACGCAAAGAGGATGGCTACACCTTC	CASSLRKEDGYTF
-	TRBV5-1	TRBD1	TRBJ1-4	TGCGCCAGCAGCCAAACCGGGACAGGGACTGAAAAACTGTTTTTT	CASSQTGTGTEKLFF
-	TRBV19	-	TRBJ2-1	TGTGCCAGTACGTACAGCTCCTACAATGAGCAGTTCTTC	CASTYSSYNEQFF